Below are 14 T cell receptor beta chains sequenced from a single sample in a study of T-cell reconstitution after alpha-beta-depleted transplantation in children (dated by TCRdb to the mid-2010s). Preparation of the library involved PCR. TCRdb names Illumina HiSeq 2500 as the instrument used. To normalize quantification of the TCRbeta repertoire, the TCR libraries were built with molecular barcoding that relied on unique molecular identifiers. Clones were called with MiXCR by TCRdb after fastp trimmed the public reads at Q25, and only in-frame beta chains were retained. Here each entry gathers all rows of one CDR3 protein and keeps the most common genes and DNA. The sample yields 350,000 to 450,000 distinct CDR3 sequences; roughly 13% were counted once. The top ten clonotypes cover 4.3% of the sample. Specimen: PBMCs, collected from the stem cell graft. The source of these receptors is a human donor who donated a stem cell graft to a child with Fanconi anemia.

The chain uses TRBV5-1 and TRBJ1-1; a possible D gene is TRBD1 (6 bases). Per the germline V gene, CDR1 is SGHRS and CDR2 is YFSETQ. There are 15 residues in the CDR3. V was shortened by 0 bases and J by 5 bases, with 14 bases between the two germline ends. In nucleotides, the CDR3 is TGCGCCAGCAGCTTGGCCAATTTGAGGGGGACTGAAGCTTTCTTT. Translating gives CASSLANLRGTEAFF.

This clonotype was counted between two and nine times. The chain links TRBV12-3 or TRBV12-4 to TRBJ1-1; D not resolved. Trimming pared 2 bases from V and 2 bases from J, leaving 12 bases between. CDR3 length: 15 residues. The CDR3 protein is CASSLSSNFNTEAFF. DNA for the CDR3: TGTGCCAGCAGTTTAAGTAGCAACTTCAACACTGAAGCTTTCTTT.

The chain joins TRBV18 to TRBJ2-1, with 11 bases that match TRBD2. This CDR3 contains 16 residues. V shed 0 bases and J 5 bases; nucleotides not matched to a gene: 3. The germline CDR1 and CDR2 sequences are KGHSH and LQKENI. The CDR3 nucleotides read TGTGCCAGCTCACCACCAACTAGCGGGGGAAACAATGAGCAGTTCTTC. This translates into CASSPPTSGGNNEQFF.

The sample holds many counts of this clonotype. The limits of the CDR3 on the DNA are not certain, so only TCRdb's listed CDR3 is given. J is TRBJ1-1 and V is TRBV12-3 or TRBV12-4; TRBD1 is taken as the D call from the table, unchecked against the DNA. The CDR3 is made up of 15 amino acids, end residues included. CDR3 in amino acids: CASSSSGLGNTEAFF.

This clonotype came up a few times. The chain uses TRBV7-2 and TRBJ2-7; D unresolved. Germline loops: CDR1 SGHTA, CDR2 FQGNSA. This CDR3 has 14 residues. Trimming took 5 bases from V and 1 from J, leaving 12 bases between them. CDR3 nucleotide sequence: TGTGCCAGCAGCCCCCGTTGGGGTTCCTACGAGCAGTACTTC. It codes for CASSPRWGSYEQYF.

This clonotype came up many times. Here the CDR3 reads CASSPTRGSTYNEQFF. CDR3 DNA sequence: TGTGCCAGCAGCCCGACCCGGGGCAGCACGTACAATGAGCAGTTCTTC. The V and J genes are TRBV5-6 and TRBJ2-1, with D tentatively TRBD1 or TRBD2 (5 bases each). Germline V gene lookup returns CDR1 SGHDT and CDR2 YYEEEE. CDR3 length: 16 residues. Trimming shortened V by 4 bases and J by 4 bases, and 18 bases separated the two germline ends.

This clonotype was recorded many times. The J gene is TRBJ2-1, the V gene TRBV29-1; 7 bases match TRBD1. The CDR3 loop spans 15 amino acids. Germline CDR1 SQVTM, CDR2 ANQGSEA. The V gene end was trimmed by 3 bases and the J gene end by 2 bases; junction bases not matched to a gene: 7. CDR3 sequence reads: CSVDPQQGTYNEQFF. DNA of the CDR3: TGCAGCGTTGACCCCCAACAGGGGACCTACAATGAGCAGTTCTTC.

The CDR3 sequence is CASSSGRDRGKNIQYF. The CDR3, as DNA: TGTGCCAGCAGTTCTGGCCGGGACAGGGGAAAAAACATTCAGTACTTC. V is TRBV6-5 and J is TRBJ2-4; 10 nucleotides match TRBD1. V lost 4 bases and J lost 4; bases outside the gene matches: 7. Germline values: CDR1 MNHEY, CDR2 SVGAGI. The CDR3 totals 16 residues.

The CDR3 DNA reads as TGTGCCAGCACCCTACCCGCGACAGGGGGGAACACTGAAGCTTTCTTT. Translated, it gives CASTLPATGGNTEAFF. This rearrangement joins TRBV6-2 or TRBV6-3 to TRBJ1-1; 9 nucleotides match TRBD1. V lost 7 bases, J lost 1 base, and 10 bases stayed unmatched. Germline loops: CDR1 MNHEY, CDR2 SVGEGT. CDR3 size: 16 residues.

This clonotype came up many times. The V gene is TRBV29-1, the J gene TRBJ2-2, with a possible D match to TRBD1 (5 bases). This CDR3 is 15 amino acids long. Trimming stripped 4 bases from V and 2 bases from J, with 14 bases between. Germline loops: CDR1 SQVTM, CDR2 ANQGSEA. CDR3 residues: CSVVGQDLNTGELFF. CDR3 DNA sequence: TGCAGCGTTGTCGGACAAGACCTAAACACCGGGGAGCTGTTTTTT.

The V and J genes are TRBV3-1 and TRBJ2-1; 11 positions match TRBD2. The CDR3 runs 16 residues. Germline-derived CDR1 and CDR2 are LGHDT and YNNKEL (reference sequence). The ends lost 1 base at V and 1 base at J; junction bases unmatched: 0. CDR3 region: CASSQASGGSYNEQFF. The CDR3 region has the DNA TGTGCCAGCAGCCAAGCTAGCGGGGGGTCCTACAATGAGCAGTTCTTC.

V and J are TRBV28 and TRBJ2-3; D is unresolved. From germline, CDR1 is MDHEN and CDR2 SYDVKM. This CDR3 has 16 residues. Trimming removed 4 bases at V and 1 base at J, with 15 bases between. CDR3 DNA sequence: TGTGCCAGCAGTTCACCCCTTAAGGCGGGCACAGATACGCAGTATTTT. This sequence encodes CASSSPLKAGTDTQYF.

The V call is TRBV4-2, the J call TRBJ1-2; D gene ambiguous. The germline V gene has CDR1 LGHNA and CDR2 YNFKEQ. The CDR3 covers 13 residues. V was shortened by 0 bases and J by 8 bases, with 10 bases between the two germline ends. CDR3 region: CASSQDRMGGYTF. In DNA, the CDR3 is TGTGCCAGCAGCCAAGACAGGATGGGGGGCTACACCTTC.

This clonotype was picked up a small number of times. The rearrangement joins TRBV3-1 to TRBJ1-1; D unresolved. The germline V gene encodes CDR1 LGHDT and CDR2 YNNKEL (reference sequence). Trimming shortened V by 2 bases and J by 0 bases, and 4 bases separated the two germline ends. The CDR3 consists of 13 residues. CDR3 DNA sequence: TGTGCCAGCAGCCAATTGGTGAACACTGAAGCTTTCTTT. It yields the protein CASSQLVNTEAFF.